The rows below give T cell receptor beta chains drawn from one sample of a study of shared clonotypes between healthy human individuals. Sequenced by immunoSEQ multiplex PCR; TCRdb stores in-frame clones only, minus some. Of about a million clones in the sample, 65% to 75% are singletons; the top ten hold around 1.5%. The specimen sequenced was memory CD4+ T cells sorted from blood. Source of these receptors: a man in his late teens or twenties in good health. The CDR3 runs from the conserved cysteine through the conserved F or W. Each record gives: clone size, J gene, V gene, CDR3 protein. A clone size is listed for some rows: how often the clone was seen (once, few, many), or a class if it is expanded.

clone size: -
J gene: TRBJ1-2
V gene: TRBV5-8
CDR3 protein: CASSLRRGRDGYTF

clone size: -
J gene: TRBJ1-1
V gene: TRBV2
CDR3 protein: CASNFGNTEAFF

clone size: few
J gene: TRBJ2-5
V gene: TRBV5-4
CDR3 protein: CASSRGNKETQYF

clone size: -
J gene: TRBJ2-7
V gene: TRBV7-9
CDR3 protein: CASSLDRIGTYEQYF

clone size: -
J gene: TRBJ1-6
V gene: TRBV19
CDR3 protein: CASTGQGWSPLHF

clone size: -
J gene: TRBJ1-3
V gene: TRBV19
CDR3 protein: CASSISSSGNTIYF

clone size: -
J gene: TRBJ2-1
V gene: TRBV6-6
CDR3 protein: CASSRRDRDNEQFF

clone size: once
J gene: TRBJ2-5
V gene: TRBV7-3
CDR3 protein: CASSLTGHQQETQYF

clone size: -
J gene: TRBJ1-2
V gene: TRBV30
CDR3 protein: CAWNYEVVTKTRVKHLGGYTF

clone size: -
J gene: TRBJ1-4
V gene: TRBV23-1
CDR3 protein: CASRPGCGRANEKLFF

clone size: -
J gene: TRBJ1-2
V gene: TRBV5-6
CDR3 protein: CASSRPGDNGYTF

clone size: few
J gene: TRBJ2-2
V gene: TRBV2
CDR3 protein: CASSGGLYTGELFF

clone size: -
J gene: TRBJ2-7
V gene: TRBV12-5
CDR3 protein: CASGQRNLRLAGEEPSYEQYF

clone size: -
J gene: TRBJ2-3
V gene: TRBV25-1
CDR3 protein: CASSGDRGTDTQYF

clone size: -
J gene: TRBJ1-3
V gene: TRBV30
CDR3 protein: CAWIGGAGFGNTIYF

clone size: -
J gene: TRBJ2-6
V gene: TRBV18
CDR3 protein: CASSPPTAASGANVLTF

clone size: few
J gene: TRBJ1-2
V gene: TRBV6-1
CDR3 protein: CASSEDPGQIYTF

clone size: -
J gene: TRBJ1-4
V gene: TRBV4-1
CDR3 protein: CASSQDKWDPEGNEKLFF

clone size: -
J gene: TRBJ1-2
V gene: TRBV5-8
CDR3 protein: CASRPRGSSNYGYTF

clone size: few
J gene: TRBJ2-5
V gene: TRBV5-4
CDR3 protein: CATTSGIQETQYF

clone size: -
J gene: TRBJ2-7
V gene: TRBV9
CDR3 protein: CASSVATGGAYYEQYF

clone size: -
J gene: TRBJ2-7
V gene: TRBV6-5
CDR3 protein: CASSSPARVYEQYF

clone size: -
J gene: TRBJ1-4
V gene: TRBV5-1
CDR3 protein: CASSSQGQGNEKLFF

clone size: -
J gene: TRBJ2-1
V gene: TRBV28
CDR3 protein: CASSFPQQIAGGKGSYNEQFF

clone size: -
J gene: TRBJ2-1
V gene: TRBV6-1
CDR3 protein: CASMESGRGEQFF

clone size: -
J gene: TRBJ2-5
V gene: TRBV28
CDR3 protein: CASSLGGGETQYF

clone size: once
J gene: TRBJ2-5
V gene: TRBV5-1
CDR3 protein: CASSREGSQETQYF

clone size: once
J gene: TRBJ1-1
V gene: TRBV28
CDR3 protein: CASSFQGIRPEAFF

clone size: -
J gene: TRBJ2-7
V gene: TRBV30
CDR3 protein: CAWNKKNSYEQYF

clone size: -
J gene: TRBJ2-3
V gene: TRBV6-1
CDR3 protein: CASSEAKRGAPRPQYF

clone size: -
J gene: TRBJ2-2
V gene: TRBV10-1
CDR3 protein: CASSESVGYGELFF

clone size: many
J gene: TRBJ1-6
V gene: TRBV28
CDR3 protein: CASTGQAYNSPLHF

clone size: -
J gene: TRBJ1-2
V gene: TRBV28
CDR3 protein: CASSLDGVYGYTF

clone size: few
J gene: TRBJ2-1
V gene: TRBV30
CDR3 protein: CAWTRRGFSSYNEQFF

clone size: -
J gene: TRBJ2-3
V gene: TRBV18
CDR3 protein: CASSPLGTGATDTQYF

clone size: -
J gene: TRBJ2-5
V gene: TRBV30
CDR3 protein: CAWSVRGSGRGRETQYF

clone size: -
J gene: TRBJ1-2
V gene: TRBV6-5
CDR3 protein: CASSLYVGNNYGYTF

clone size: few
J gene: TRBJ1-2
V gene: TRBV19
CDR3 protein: CASSLTGNYGYTF

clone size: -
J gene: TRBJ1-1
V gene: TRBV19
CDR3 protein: CASSLQTGVNTEAFF

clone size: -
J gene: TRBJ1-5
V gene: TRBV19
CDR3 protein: CASRTGTNQPQHF

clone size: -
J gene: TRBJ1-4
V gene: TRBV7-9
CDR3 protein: CASSPHGATNEKLFF

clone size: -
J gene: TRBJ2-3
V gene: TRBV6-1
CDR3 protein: CASSGNSGTDTQYF

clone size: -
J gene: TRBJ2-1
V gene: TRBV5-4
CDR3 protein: CASSLVDIAGEQFF

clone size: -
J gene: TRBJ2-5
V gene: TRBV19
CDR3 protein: CASSTGSQETQYF

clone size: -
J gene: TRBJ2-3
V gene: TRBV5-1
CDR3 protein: CASSFLTSGSTDTQYF

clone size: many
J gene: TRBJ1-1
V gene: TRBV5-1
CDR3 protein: CASRGESEAFF

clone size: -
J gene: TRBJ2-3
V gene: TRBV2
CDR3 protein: CASTFRQVSTDTQYF

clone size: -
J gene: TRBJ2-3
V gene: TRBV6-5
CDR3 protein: CASSYWRSALDTQYF

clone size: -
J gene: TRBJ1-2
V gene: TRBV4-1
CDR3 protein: CASSQGSGTNYGYTF

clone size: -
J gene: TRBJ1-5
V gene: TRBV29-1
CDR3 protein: CSVLSGGNQPQHF

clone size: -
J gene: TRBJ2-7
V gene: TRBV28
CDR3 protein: CASSPARSYYEQHF

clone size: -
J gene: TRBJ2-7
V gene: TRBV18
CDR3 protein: CASSPGQDVYEQYF